Following are 3 T cell receptor beta chains from one sample sequenced in a study of OX40 agonist ivuxolimab in advanced cancers. The library relied on the immunoSEQ multiplex PCR assay. The table was pulled from immuneACCESS by TCRdb, which kept in-frame rearrangements only. Such tables lose some clones; where checked, under half of the loss comes from unresolved V genes, and the rest has no known cause. The sample table shows 45,000 to 65,000 clones, and 75% to 85% are seen once. Jointly, the top ten make up about 0.73% of the sample. The sample here was CD4+ or CD8+ T cells sorted from blood, taken in a trial of the OX40 agonist ivuxolimab. The source is an adult with an advanced solid tumor such as melanoma, head and neck, liver or kidney cancer.

This chain uses TRBV28 with TRBJ2-7, with 8 bases fitting TRBD1. CDR3 size: 12 residues. V lost 5 bases, J lost 6 bases, and 3 bases stayed unmatched. Germline loops: CDR1 MDHEN, CDR2 SYDVKM. CDR3 sequence (DNA): TGTGCCAGCAGTGCGACAGGGGTCGAGCAGTACTTC. Translation: CASSATGVEQYF.

This clone has more than one count but fewer than ten. The chain links TRBV19 to TRBJ2-2; D might be TRBD1 (6 bases). The CDR3 has 14 residues. Trimming removed 5 bases at V and 1 base at J, with 8 bases between. Germline values: CDR1 LNHDA, CDR2 SQIVND (reference sequence). CDR3 DNA: TGTGCCAGTAGTGCGGACAGGAACACCGGGGAGCTGTTTTTT. It is translated as CASSADRNTGELFF.

This clone is classed as medium-sized (0.01 to 0.1%). The chain combines TRBV2 with TRBJ2-7; perhaps TRBD2 as D (7 bases). The germline V gene has CDR1 SNHLY and CDR2 FYNNEI. The CDR3 is 12 residues long. Trimming shortened V by 6 bases and J by 4 bases, and 10 bases separated the two germline ends. The CDR3 DNA reads as TGTGCCAGCAGAGGGGGGGGATACGAGCAGTACTTC. It encodes CASRGGGYEQYF.